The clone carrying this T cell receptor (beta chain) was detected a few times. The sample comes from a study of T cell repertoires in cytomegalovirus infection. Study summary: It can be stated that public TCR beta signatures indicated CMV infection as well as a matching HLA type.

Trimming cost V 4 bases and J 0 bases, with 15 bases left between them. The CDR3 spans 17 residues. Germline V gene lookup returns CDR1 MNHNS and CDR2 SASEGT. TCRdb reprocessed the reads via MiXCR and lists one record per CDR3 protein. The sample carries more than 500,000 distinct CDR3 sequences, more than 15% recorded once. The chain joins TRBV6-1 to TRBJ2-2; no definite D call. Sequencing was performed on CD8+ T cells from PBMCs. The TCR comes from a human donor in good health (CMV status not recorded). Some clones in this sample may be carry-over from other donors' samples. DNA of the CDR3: TGTGCCAGCAGTGGAACGACACTCCCAACGAACACCGGGGAGCTGTTTTTT. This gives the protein CASSGTTLPTNTGELFF.